What follows is one T cell receptor beta chain and its context. Its specificity is not known. This sample was included in a study of PD-1 blockade in mismatch repair-deficient tumors. Study-wide results and limits: After pembrolizumab, tumor-resident clones rose rapidly, then generally contracted before radiologic responses.

Here immunoSEQ multiplex PCR was the method, and the copy in TCRdb shows in-frame clones only, minus some. The data contain some 100,000 clones, 82% of them singletons. The CDR3 is made up of 13 amino acids. Per the germline V gene, CDR1 is SGHDT and CDR2 is YYEEEE. V dropped 3 bases and J dropped 5 bases, with 11 bases sitting between them. The input for sequencing was peripheral blood, taken around 8 months after starting pembrolizumab. This receptor was identified in an adult with mismatch repair-deficient cancer. The chain links TRBV5-6 to TRBJ1-1; D ambiguous. DNA for the CDR3: TGTGCCAGCAGCTCCATAGGGATAACTGAAGCTTTCTTT. Protein product: CASSSIGITEAFF.